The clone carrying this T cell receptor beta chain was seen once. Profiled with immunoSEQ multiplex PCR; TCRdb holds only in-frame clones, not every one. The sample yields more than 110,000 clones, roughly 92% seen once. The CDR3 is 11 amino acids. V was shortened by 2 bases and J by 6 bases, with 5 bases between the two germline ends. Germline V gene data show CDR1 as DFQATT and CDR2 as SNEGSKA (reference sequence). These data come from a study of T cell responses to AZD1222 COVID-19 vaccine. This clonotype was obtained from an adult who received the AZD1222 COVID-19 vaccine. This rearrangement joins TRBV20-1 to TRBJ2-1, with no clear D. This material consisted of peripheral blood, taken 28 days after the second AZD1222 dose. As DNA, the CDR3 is TGCAGTGCTAGACTGACCAATGAGCAGTTCTTC. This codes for CSARLTNEQFF.